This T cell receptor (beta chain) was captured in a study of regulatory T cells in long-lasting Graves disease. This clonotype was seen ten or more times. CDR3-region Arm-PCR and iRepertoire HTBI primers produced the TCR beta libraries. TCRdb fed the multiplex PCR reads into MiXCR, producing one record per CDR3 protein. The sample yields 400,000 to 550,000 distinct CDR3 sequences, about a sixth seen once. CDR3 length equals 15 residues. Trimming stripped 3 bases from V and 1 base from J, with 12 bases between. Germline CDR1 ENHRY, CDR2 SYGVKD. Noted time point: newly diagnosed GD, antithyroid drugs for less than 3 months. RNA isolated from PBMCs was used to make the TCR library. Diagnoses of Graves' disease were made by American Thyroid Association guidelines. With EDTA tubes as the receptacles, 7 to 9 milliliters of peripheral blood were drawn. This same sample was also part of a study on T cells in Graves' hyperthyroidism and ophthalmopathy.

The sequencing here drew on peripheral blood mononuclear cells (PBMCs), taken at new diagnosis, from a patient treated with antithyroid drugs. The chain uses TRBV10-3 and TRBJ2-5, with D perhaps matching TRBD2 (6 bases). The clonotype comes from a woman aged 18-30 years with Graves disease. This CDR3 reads CAISDSAGIQETQYF. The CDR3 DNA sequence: TGTGCCATCAGTGATTCGGCGGGAATCCAAGAGACCCAGTACTTC.